This TCR beta chain was captured in a study of T-cell memory formation after mild COVID-19. Via MiXCR, TCRdb re-called the 5' RACE reads, giving one row per CDR3 protein. The sample lists fewer than 250,000 distinct CDR3 sequences; just over 15% were seen once. Germline V gene sequence: CDR1 SGHRS, CDR2 YFSETQ. CDR3 size: 14 residues. V lost 2 bases and J lost 4, with 11 bases in between. The sample consisted of PBMCs or a T cell subset sorted from them (not recorded which). This clonotype originated in an adult woman who had mild COVID-19 (a few samples of this study predate the infection). Cell type and time point are not known. J is TRBJ2-3 and V is TRBV5-1; D unclear. Written as DNA, the CDR3 is TGCGCCAGCAGCTTTGGATCTGGCGCAGATACGCAGTATTTT. Its protein is CASSFGSGADTQYF.